These T cell receptor beta chains were read from a single sample in a study of T cells after yellow fever vaccination. Each CDR3 protein is one row after TCRdb ran MiXCR on the 5' RACE reads. The sample includes some 400,000 distinct CDR3 sequences, approximately 19% seen only once; the top ten take over 15%. The sequencing used PBMCs, collected before the yellow fever booster vaccination. These TCRs come from a man in his late teens or twenties who received the YFV17D yellow fever vaccine. CDR3s include the opening cysteine and the closing phenylalanine or tryptophan. The order of the fields is clone size, V gene, D gene, J gene, CDR3 protein, CDR3 DNA. A D gene is named only where the DNA matches it firmly. The size field is filled for only some rows; it gives once, few, many or a size class.

clone_size: few; v_call: TRBV20-1; d_call: TRBD2; j_call: TRBJ2-5; cdr3_aa: CSARFLFLRGRETQYF; cdr3_nt: TGCAGTGCCCGGTTCCTGTTCTTGCGGGGGAGGGAGACCCAGTACTTC
clone_size: -; v_call: TRBV18; d_call: TRBD2; j_call: TRBJ2-3; cdr3_aa: CATLPGGPKFSTDTQYF; cdr3_nt: TGTGCCACCCTCCCGGGGGGGCCTAAGTTTTCGACAGATACGCAGTATTTT
clone_size: -; v_call: TRBV29-1; d_call: -; j_call: TRBJ2-6; cdr3_aa: CSQLDATRSGANVLTF; cdr3_nt: TGCAGCCAGCTGGACGCGACACGCTCTGGGGCCAACGTCCTGACTTTC
clone_size: few; v_call: TRBV3-1; d_call: -; j_call: TRBJ2-3; cdr3_aa: CASSQVWRGQQDTQYF; cdr3_nt: TGTGCCAGCAGCCAAGTGTGGAGGGGGCAGCAAGATACGCAGTATTTT
clone_size: many; v_call: TRBV29-1; d_call: -; j_call: TRBJ2-2; cdr3_aa: CSVPGTTNTGELFF; cdr3_nt: TGCAGCGTCCCAGGGACCACGAACACCGGGGAGCTGTTTTTT
clone_size: few; v_call: TRBV7-9; d_call: -; j_call: TRBJ1-4; cdr3_aa: CASSFGGDSLANEKLFF; cdr3_nt: TGTGCCAGCAGCTTCGGGGGTGACAGTCTGGCTAATGAAAAACTGTTTTTT
clone_size: few; v_call: TRBV6-5; d_call: TRBD1; j_call: TRBJ1-2; cdr3_aa: CASSYQTGGGYGYTF; cdr3_nt: TGTGCCAGCAGTTACCAGACAGGGGGTGGCTATGGCTACACCTTC
clone_size: -; v_call: TRBV7-8; d_call: -; j_call: TRBJ1-1; cdr3_aa: CASSEAPTEAFF; cdr3_nt: TGTGCCAGCAGCGAGGCCCCCACTGAAGCTTTCTTT
clone_size: few; v_call: TRBV12-3/TRBV12-4; d_call: -; j_call: TRBJ2-2; cdr3_aa: CASSLGFGGPAGELFF; cdr3_nt: TGTGCCAGCAGTTTAGGGTTCGGGGGCCCCGCCGGGGAGCTGTTTTTT
clone_size: -; v_call: TRBV18; d_call: TRBD2; j_call: TRBJ2-3; cdr3_aa: CASSPPPGGTADTQYF; cdr3_nt: TGTGCCAGCTCACCACCGCCGGGAGGGACGGCAGATACGCAGTATTTT
clone_size: -; v_call: TRBV6-6; d_call: -; j_call: TRBJ2-5; cdr3_aa: CASRPPLVDRQETQYF; cdr3_nt: TGTGCCAGCAGACCCCCCCTCGTAGACAGACAAGAGACCCAGTACTTC
clone_size: -; v_call: TRBV10-3; d_call: -; j_call: TRBJ2-1; cdr3_aa: CAIDSFGEQFF; cdr3_nt: TGTGCCATTGACAGTTTCGGTGAGCAGTTCTTC
clone_size: many; v_call: TRBV7-2; d_call: TRBD1; j_call: TRBJ2-1; cdr3_aa: CASSSLGTAGSRGQFF; cdr3_nt: TGTGCCAGCAGCTCCCTAGGGACAGCCGGGTCAAGGGGGCAGTTCTTC
clone_size: -; v_call: TRBV12-3/TRBV12-4; d_call: -; j_call: TRBJ2-3; cdr3_aa: CASTFLGAVADTQYF; cdr3_nt: TGTGCCAGCACCTTCCTCGGGGCGGTAGCAGATACGCAGTATTTT
clone_size: few; v_call: TRBV20-1; d_call: TRBD1; j_call: TRBJ2-7; cdr3_aa: CSARTGGWEQYF; cdr3_nt: TGCAGTGCTAGGACAGGGGGATGGGAGCAGTACTTC
clone_size: -; v_call: TRBV7-9; d_call: TRBD2; j_call: TRBJ2-3; cdr3_aa: CASLPRASGDTDTQYF; cdr3_nt: TGTGCCAGCTTACCCCGGGCTAGCGGGGACACAGATACGCAGTATTTT
clone_size: few; v_call: TRBV20-1; d_call: -; j_call: TRBJ1-1; cdr3_aa: CSARDLSGPGTEAFF; cdr3_nt: -
clone_size: few; v_call: TRBV7-3; d_call: -; j_call: TRBJ2-1; cdr3_aa: CASSQSPLSGHNEQFF; cdr3_nt: TGTGCCAGCAGCCAGTCTCCCCTTAGCGGTCACAATGAGCAGTTCTTC
clone_size: -; v_call: TRBV5-1; d_call: -; j_call: TRBJ1-2; cdr3_aa: CASSLEGGGYGYTF; cdr3_nt: TGCGCCAGCAGCTTGGAAGGGGGGGGCTATGGCTACACCTTC
clone_size: -; v_call: TRBV7-3; d_call: TRBD2; j_call: TRBJ2-1; cdr3_aa: CASSPSGSGGYNEQFF; cdr3_nt: TGTGCCAGCAGCCCCTCGGGTAGCGGGGGTTACAATGAGCAGTTCTTC
clone_size: few; v_call: TRBV5-8; d_call: -; j_call: TRBJ1-5; cdr3_aa: CASSFGSFQPQHF; cdr3_nt: TGTGCCAGCAGCTTCGGCAGCTTTCAGCCCCAGCATTTT
clone_size: -; v_call: TRBV5-1; d_call: -; j_call: TRBJ1-2; cdr3_aa: CASSTDGNNYGYTF; cdr3_nt: TGCGCCAGCAGCACGGACGGGAATAACTATGGCTACACCTTC
clone_size: few; v_call: TRBV7-2; d_call: TRBD2; j_call: TRBJ2-5; cdr3_aa: CASRPTSGGIQETQYF; cdr3_nt: TGTGCCAGCAGGCCGACTAGCGGGGGGATCCAAGAGACCCAGTACTTC
clone_size: few; v_call: TRBV6-5; d_call: TRBD1; j_call: TRBJ2-3; cdr3_aa: CASSYGGQHPDTQYF; cdr3_nt: TGTGCCAGCAGTTACGGGGGACAGCACCCAGATACGCAGTATTTT
clone_size: few; v_call: TRBV29-1; d_call: TRBD1; j_call: TRBJ2-3; cdr3_aa: CSVEMTGQDTQYF; cdr3_nt: TGCAGCGTTGAGATGACAGGGCAGGATACGCAGTATTTT
clone_size: -; v_call: TRBV5-6; d_call: -; j_call: TRBJ1-1; cdr3_aa: CASEKRRETNTEAFF; cdr3_nt: TGTGCCAGCGAAAAACGAAGGGAAACGAACACTGAAGCTTTCTTT
clone_size: -; v_call: TRBV11-1; d_call: -; j_call: TRBJ2-6; cdr3_aa: CASSLPSGANVLTF; cdr3_nt: TGTGCCAGCAGCTTACCTTCTGGGGCCAACGTCCTGACTTTC
clone_size: many; v_call: TRBV18; d_call: TRBD1; j_call: TRBJ1-1; cdr3_aa: CASSRQGTRTEAFF; cdr3_nt: TGTGCCAGCTCGCGACAGGGGACGCGCACTGAAGCTTTCTTT
clone_size: many; v_call: TRBV10-3; d_call: -; j_call: TRBJ2-5; cdr3_aa: CAISSLTGLPSETQYF; cdr3_nt: TGTGCCATCAGTTCCCTCACGGGACTCCCGTCAGAGACCCAGTACTTC
clone_size: -; v_call: TRBV29-1; d_call: -; j_call: TRBJ1-2; cdr3_aa: CSVEAPGAGYTF; cdr3_nt: TGCAGCGTTGAAGCCCCAGGGGCAGGCTACACCTTC
clone_size: -; v_call: TRBV7-9; d_call: TRBD1; j_call: TRBJ1-6; cdr3_aa: CASSLGGGTGENSPLHF; cdr3_nt: TGTGCCAGCAGCTTAGGCGGGGGGACAGGGGAGAATTCACCCCTCCACTTT
clone_size: -; v_call: TRBV27; d_call: -; j_call: TRBJ2-5; cdr3_aa: CASSLNYVLTAQETQYF; cdr3_nt: TGTGCCAGCAGTCTCAATTATGTCCTAACAGCCCAAGAGACCCAGTACTTC
clone_size: few; v_call: TRBV27; d_call: TRBD1; j_call: TRBJ2-7; cdr3_aa: CASRRRPQEQGFFYEQYF; cdr3_nt: TGTGCCAGCAGGCGTAGACCCCAAGAACAGGGGTTTTTTTACGAGCAGTACTTC
clone_size: few; v_call: TRBV5-1; d_call: -; j_call: TRBJ1-2; cdr3_aa: CASSKTTDRNYGYTF; cdr3_nt: TGCGCCAGCAGCAAAACGACAGACAGAAACTATGGCTACACCTTC
clone_size: -; v_call: TRBV20-1; d_call: -; j_call: TRBJ1-1; cdr3_aa: CSASPPGGNTEAFF; cdr3_nt: TGCAGTGCTAGTCCACCGGGCGGGAACACTGAAGCTTTCTTT
clone_size: -; v_call: TRBV9; d_call: -; j_call: TRBJ1-1; cdr3_aa: CASSVDGREAEAFF; cdr3_nt: TGTGCCAGCAGCGTAGATGGCAGGGAGGCTGAAGCTTTCTTT
clone_size: -; v_call: TRBV9; d_call: TRBD1; j_call: TRBJ1-3; cdr3_aa: CASSGGTGAGNTIYF; cdr3_nt: TGTGCCAGCAGCGGAGGGACAGGGGCTGGAAACACCATATATTTT
clone_size: few; v_call: TRBV7-8; d_call: TRBD1; j_call: TRBJ1-1; cdr3_aa: CASSLLVSTGELYTEAFF; cdr3_nt: TGTGCCAGCAGCTTACTAGTCTCGACAGGGGAATTGTACACTGAAGCTTTCTTT
clone_size: -; v_call: TRBV25-1; d_call: -; j_call: TRBJ2-6; cdr3_aa: CASSGGLPSGANVLTF; cdr3_nt: TGTGCCAGCAGTGGGGGACTGCCTTCTGGGGCCAACGTCCTGACTTTC
clone_size: few; v_call: TRBV10-3; d_call: TRBD1; j_call: TRBJ2-3; cdr3_aa: CAISEQGADTQYF; cdr3_nt: TGTGCCATCAGTGAACAGGGGGCAGATACGCAGTATTTT
clone_size: few; v_call: TRBV7-6; d_call: TRBD2; j_call: TRBJ2-2; cdr3_aa: CASSLSGGTRATGELFF; cdr3_nt: TGTGCCAGCAGCTTATCGGGGGGGACTAGAGCCACCGGGGAGCTGTTTTTT
clone_size: -; v_call: TRBV5-6; d_call: TRBD1; j_call: TRBJ1-5; cdr3_aa: CASSSGTGWQPQHF; cdr3_nt: TGTGCCAGCAGCTCGGGGACAGGTTGGCAGCCCCAGCATTTT
clone_size: -; v_call: TRBV28; d_call: -; j_call: TRBJ1-5; cdr3_aa: CASGRGDNQPQHF; cdr3_nt: TGTGCCAGCGGCAGGGGAGACAATCAGCCCCAGCATTTT
clone_size: few; v_call: TRBV19; d_call: TRBD1; j_call: TRBJ1-1; cdr3_aa: CASSTTGGAEAFF; cdr3_nt: TGTGCCAGTAGTACGACAGGGGGCGCTGAAGCTTTCTTT
clone_size: -; v_call: TRBV5-1; d_call: -; j_call: TRBJ2-2; cdr3_aa: CASSSGSGPNTGELFF; cdr3_nt: TGCGCCAGCAGCTCGGGTAGCGGCCCGAACACCGGGGAGCTGTTTTTT
clone_size: many; v_call: TRBV6-5; d_call: -; j_call: TRBJ2-6; cdr3_aa: CASSYFGTSGANVLTF; cdr3_nt: TGTGCCAGCAGTTACTTCGGAACATCTGGGGCCAACGTCCTGACTTTC
clone_size: -; v_call: TRBV5-1; d_call: TRBD1; j_call: TRBJ1-4; cdr3_aa: CASKRTGDEKLFF; cdr3_nt: TGCGCCAGCAAAAGGACAGGGGATGAAAAACTGTTTTTT
clone_size: -; v_call: TRBV5-1; d_call: TRBD1; j_call: TRBJ2-7; cdr3_aa: CASSPDRDVGYEQYF; cdr3_nt: TGCGCCAGCAGCCCGGACAGGGACGTAGGCTACGAGCAGTACTTC
clone_size: -; v_call: TRBV20-1; d_call: -; j_call: TRBJ1-1; cdr3_aa: CSARVGGEAFF; cdr3_nt: TGCAGTGCTAGAGTAGGAGGAGAAGCTTTCTTT
clone_size: -; v_call: TRBV20-1; d_call: TRBD2; j_call: TRBJ2-5; cdr3_aa: CSATPGLAKQETQYF; cdr3_nt: TGCAGTGCAACCCCGGGACTAGCGAAACAAGAGACCCAGTACTTC
clone_size: -; v_call: TRBV5-1; d_call: -; j_call: TRBJ1-5; cdr3_aa: CASSSRERLPPQNQPQHF; cdr3_nt: TGCGCCAGCAGCTCTCGGGAGCGACTCCCACCTCAAAATCAGCCCCAGCATTTT
clone_size: many; v_call: TRBV6-2/TRBV6-3; d_call: TRBD2; j_call: TRBJ2-1; cdr3_aa: CASSYDGGMNNEQFF; cdr3_nt: TGTGCCAGCAGTTACGACGGGGGGATGAACAATGAGCAGTTCTTC